Here is one T cell receptor beta chain with its context. The ends lost 6 bases at V and 7 bases at J; junction bases unmatched: 8. Germline assignment: CDR1 MNHNS and CDR2 SASEGT. The CDR3 is 13 amino acids. The data stem from a study of cytomegalovirus exposure and HLA in healthy donors. The PCR made use of 60 Vbeta and 13 Jbeta primers. TCRdb's copy holds only in-frame clones and misses some; the assay was immunoSEQ multiplex PCR. The table lists 35,000 to 45,000 clones. The receptor was derived from a woman between 25 and 40 years old in good health and CMV-seropositive. V is TRBV6-1 and J is TRBJ1-1; the match to TRBD1 covers 7 bases. Sequencing was performed on PBMCs. The CDR3 nucleotides read TGTGCCAGCAGGGAACAGACAGGGAGTGAAGCTTTCTTT. This gives the protein CASREQTGSEAFF.